Following are 8 T cell receptor beta chains from one sample sequenced in a study of blood T cell repertoires in COVID-19. Some clones are missing from TCRdb's copy, which holds only in-frame ones; the method was immunoSEQ multiplex PCR. This table holds 85,000 to 130,000 clones, 86% found once. The sequenced sample consisted of PBMCs or T cells enriched from blood (not recorded which). The receptors originated from a woman aged 45-65 years who had recovered from COVID-19.

This rearrangement joins TRBV7-3 to TRBJ2-1, with no clear D. CDR1 is SGHTA and CDR2 is FQGTGA in the germline V gene. Deletions cut 5 bases from V and 0 bases from J, with 11 bases between. The CDR3 has 15 residues. CDR3 sequence: CASSPAVRSYNEQFF. CDR3 in DNA: TGTGCCAGCAGCCCCGCTGTGCGCTCCTACAATGAGCAGTTCTTC.

This clone showed up just once. This rearrangement joins TRBV30 to TRBJ2-5; D might be TRBD2 (5 bases). Per the germline V gene, CDR1 is GTSNPN and CDR2 is SVGIG (reference sequence). Trimming left V 0 bases short and J 5 bases short, with 10 bases between. The CDR3 loop spans 13 amino acids. The CDR3 protein is CAWSVEGWETQYF. CDR3 in DNA: TGTGCCTGGAGTGTAGAGGGATGGGAGACCCAGTACTTC.

The V call is TRBV2, the J call TRBJ2-5; TRBD1 matches 8 bases. Germline V lookup: CDR1 SNHLY, CDR2 FYNNEI. The trim removed 5 bases at V and 2 bases at J, leaving 10 bases unmatched. The CDR3 is 16 amino acids. Written as DNA, the CDR3 is TGTGCCAGCAGTTACCGTCTCCAGGGGGCGCAAGAGACCCAGTACTTC. As protein: CASSYRLQGAQETQYF.

J is TRBJ2-5 and V is TRBV18, with D possibly being TRBD2 (6 bases). The CDR3 is 13 residues long. Looked up from germline, CDR1 is KGHSH and CDR2 is LQKENI. Trimming left V 3 bases short and J 5 bases short, with 10 bases between. CDR3 DNA: TGTGCCAGCTCACCGACTAGGGTGGAGACCCAGTACTTC. It yields the protein CASSPTRVETQYF. The whole variable domain, remainder taken from reference TRBV18 and TRBJ2-5, is NAGVMQNPRHLVRRRGQEARLRCSPMKGHSHVYWYRQLPEEGLKFMVYLQKENIIDESGMPKERFSAEFPKEGPSILRIQQVVRGDSAAYFCASSPTRVETQYFGPGTRLLVL.

The V gene is TRBV27, the J gene TRBJ1-4, with unresolved D. Trimming left V 1 base short and J 3 bases short, with 9 bases between. From germline, CDR1 is MNHEY and CDR2 SMNVEV (reference sequence). The CDR3 extends over 15 amino acids. Here the CDR3 reads CASSLLGGPNEKLFF. For the CDR3, the DNA is TGTGCCAGCAGTTTATTAGGAGGGCCTAATGAAAAACTGTTTTTT.

This clone was seen only once. The chain links TRBV11-3 to TRBJ2-7; no reliable D call. The V gene lost 5 bases and the J gene lost 6 bases, with 20 bases spanning the gap. The CDR3 spans 15 residues. CDR1 and CDR2 from the germline V gene are SGHNT and YENEEA. CDR3: CASSPRPTRDSEQYF. The CDR3 bases are TGTGCCAGCAGCCCGAGGCCCACAAGAGACTCCGAGCAGTACTTC.

The rearrangement uses TRBV9 and TRBJ1-5, with a weak D call TRBD1 (5 bases). V was trimmed by 0 bases and J by 7 bases, leaving 8 bases between them. The CDR3 contains 13 residues. Per the germline V gene, CDR1 is SGDLS and CDR2 is YYNGEE. CDR3 in DNA: TGTGCCAGCAGCGTAGGGGGCCACCAGCCCCAGCATTTT. It translates to CASSVGGHQPQHF.

The gene calls are TRBV5-6 and TRBJ2-1; D unclear. The ends were cut back, 2 bases at V and 16 bases at J, with 19 bases in the middle. Germline V CDR1 and CDR2: SGHDT, YYEEEE. This CDR3 has 13 amino acids. Here the CDR3 reads CASSFQTTEVSFF. DNA for the CDR3: TGTGCCAGCAGCTTCCAAACCACTGAGGTCTCCTTCTTC.